This TCR beta chain was sequenced for a study of response to subunit inactivated influenza vaccine (dated 2018 in TCRdb). Study-level background: To follow how T cells responded to a trivalent subunit inactivated influenza vaccine, the researchers relied on deep quantitative profiling of the T cell receptor repertoire. Broad study findings and their caveats: The authors proposed that each seasonal influenza vaccination may bring in only a limited number of new T cells.

The time point label here, explained by the study, means: 45 days after influenza vaccine administration. This clonotype has only a few counts. There is no known antigen for this receptor. There are no base qualities to consult, and no much larger clone falls within one base. The library was prepared using RT-PCR. Data came from an Illumina HiSeq 2500. TCRdb's own reprocessing of the public reads used fastp at Q25 and MiXCR and kept productive beta chains. Each entry is one CDR3 protein sequence, shown with its most common DNA and genes. This sample is represented by a few hundred thousand distinct CDR3 sequences; 9.5% to 12% of them were singletons. About 12% of the sample comes from the top ten. The material was PBMCs from blood, obtained more than 35 days after vaccination. The TCR comes from a man aged 45-65 years who received an inactivated influenza vaccine. Donor details come from another sample of the same person, matched by shared clones.

The CDR3 here reads CATSDKGRVYNEQFF. The nucleotide sequence reads as follows: TGTGCCACCAGTGACAAGGGGAGGGTCTACAATGAGCAGTTCTTC. The V and J segments used are TRBV24-1 and TRBJ2-1; TRBD2 fits 7 bases in the junction. Relative to germline, V is missing 4 bases and J is missing 3 bases, with 5 bases of the junction outside any gene match. From the cysteine up to the phenylalanine, the CDR3 has a length of 15 residues. Just the 45-base CDR3 DNA is kept, in frame starting at base 1. According to the germline V gene, CDR1 reads KGHDR and CDR2 reads SFDVKD.